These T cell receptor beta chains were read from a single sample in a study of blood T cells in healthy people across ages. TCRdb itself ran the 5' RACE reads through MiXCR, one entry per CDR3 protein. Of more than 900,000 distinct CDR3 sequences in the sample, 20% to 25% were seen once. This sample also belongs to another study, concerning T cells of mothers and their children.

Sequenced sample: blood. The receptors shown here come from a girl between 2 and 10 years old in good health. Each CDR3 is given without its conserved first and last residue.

CDR3 protein: SVVRLASNEQF
V gene: TRBV29-1

CDR3 protein: ASSESEFRGYT
V gene: TRBV10-2

CDR3 protein: ASKATGYEQY
V gene: TRBV27

CDR3 protein: ASSQGKGRYEQF
V gene: TRBV4-2

CDR3 protein: ASQDGGGCT
V gene: TRBV5-1

CDR3 protein: ASSLHWRVGAETQY
V gene: TRBV5-1

CDR3 protein: SVGGDYGQY
V gene: TRBV29-1

CDR3 protein: ASNNRAGTVAF
V gene: TRBV6-5

CDR3 protein: ASKGSAGEGETQY
V gene: TRBV9

CDR3 protein: ASRGRGMTGELF
V gene: TRBV3-1

CDR3 protein: ASSWSTAKNIQY
V gene: TRBV19

CDR3 protein: ASSQRDGGETQY
V gene: TRBV12-3/TRBV12-4

CDR3 protein: ASSRTATNEKLF
V gene: TRBV7-9

CDR3 protein: ASSFNSGDPEAF
V gene: TRBV6-5

CDR3 protein: ASSPGTGVLNTEAF
V gene: TRBV4-1